One sample yielded the 20 T cell receptor beta chains listed below, sequenced in a study of OX40 agonist ivuxolimab in advanced cancers. Profiling relied on immunoSEQ multiplex PCR, and the TCRdb table lists in-frame clones only, not all of them. The repertoire consists of around 70,000 clones, with roughly 80% occurring once and the leading ten covering more than 6.5%. The sequenced sample was CD4+ or CD8+ T cells sorted from blood, obtained in a trial of the OX40 agonist ivuxolimab. The receptor source for this set is an adult with an advanced solid tumor such as melanoma, head and neck, liver or kidney cancer.

This clone has a single count. J is TRBJ1-1 and V is TRBV4-2; 9 bases align to TRBD1. This CDR3 spans 15 amino acids. Germline trimming cut 2 bases from V and 4 bases from J; bases unmatched to any gene: 5. Germline V CDR1 and CDR2: LGHNA, YNFKEQ. Here the CDR3 DNA reads TGTGCCAGCAGCCAAAACAGGGGGCCGGGCACTGAAGCTTTCTTT. Its protein is CASSQNRGPGTEAFF.

This chain joins TRBV6-5 and TRBJ1-4, with D perhaps matching TRBD1 (6 bases). There are 14 residues in the CDR3. V was trimmed by 5 bases and J by 8 bases, leaving 15 bases between them. Germline V gene sequence: CDR1 MNHEY, CDR2 SVGAGI. Here the CDR3 DNA reads TGTGCCAGCAGTGCCACAACGGACAGAGAAAAACTGTTTTTT. It encodes CASSATTDREKLFF.

The rearrangement links TRBV5-1 to TRBJ2-3; D unclear. The V gene's germline CDR1 is SGHRS and CDR2 YFSETQ. This CDR3 has 19 residues. The V gene lost 4 bases and the J gene lost 2 bases, with 26 bases spanning the gap. Here the CDR3 reads CASSSSRTTTNFVTDTQYF. CDR3 sequence (DNA): TGCGCCAGCAGCAGTTCCAGAACGACCACCAATTTCGTCACAGATACGCAGTATTTT.

This clone is a singleton in its sample. The chain couples TRBV12-5 to TRBJ2-1; TRBD2 might be the D (5 bases). The germline CDR1 and CDR2 sequences are LGHNT and FRNRAP. The CDR3 runs to 15 residues. V was trimmed by 8 bases and J by 8 bases, leaving 22 bases between them. CDR3 region: CASRPSHGERDEQFF. The CDR3 nucleotides read TGTGCTAGTCGCCCATCACATGGCGAGAGGGATGAGCAGTTCTTC.

The V gene is TRBV19, the J gene TRBJ1-1; the D gene is possibly TRBD1 (5 bases). CDR3 length: 14 amino acids. V was cut by 3 bases and J by 0 bases, with 8 bases left in between. Per the germline V gene, CDR1 is LNHDA and CDR2 is SQIVND (reference sequence). In DNA form, the CDR3 reads TGTGCCAGTAGTATCAACAGGATGAACACTGAAGCTTTCTTT. It codes for CASSINRMNTEAFF.

V gene TRBV28 combines with J gene TRBJ2-3; 7 nucleotides align to TRBD2. The ends lost 7 bases at V and 0 bases at J; junction bases unmatched: 16. This CDR3 is 18 amino acids long. Germline lookup yields CDR1 MDHEN and CDR2 SYDVKM. The CDR3 loop reads CASTPHSLAEPSTDTQYF. The CDR3, as DNA: TGTGCCAGCACTCCCCATTCCCTAGCGGAGCCTAGCACAGATACGCAGTATTTT.

The rearrangement uses TRBV6-6 and TRBJ2-2; 9 bases line up with TRBD1. Trimming removed 2 bases from V and 7 bases from J; junction bases left unmatched: 5. CDR1 is MNHNY, CDR2 SVGAGI, per germline (reference sequence). This CDR3 spans 15 amino acids. This CDR3 is CASSYGDREYGELFF. CDR3 nucleotides: TGTGCCAGCAGTTACGGGGACAGGGAATACGGGGAGCTGTTTTTT.

V usage is TRBV4-1 and J usage is TRBJ2-1; no definite D call. This CDR3 is 13 amino acids long. From germline, CDR1 is MGHRA and CDR2 YSYEKL. V gave up 3 bases and J gave up 6 bases, with 9 bases separating them. The DNA of the CDR3 is TGCGCCAGCAGCCACCCCCTAGTCAATGAGCAGTTCTTC. It encodes CASSHPLVNEQFF.

The chain joins TRBV6-4 to TRBJ2-3; 8 positions match TRBD1. V lost 1 base to trimming and J lost 4 bases; unmatched junction nucleotides: 4. The CDR3 extends over 15 amino acids. Germline-derived CDR1 and CDR2 are MRHNA and SNTAGT. CDR3 loop: CASSDFRTGPDTQYF. The CDR3 DNA is TGTGCCAGCAGTGACTTCCGGACAGGGCCAGATACGCAGTATTTT.

The rearrangement joins TRBV6-5 to TRBJ2-7; TRBD1 might be the D (6 bases). Germline CDR1 MNHEY, CDR2 SVGAGI. The CDR3 totals 16 residues. V dropped 3 bases and J dropped 5 bases, with 20 bases sitting between them. Here the CDR3 reads CASSYSAFGQSHEQYF. The DNA for the CDR3 is TGTGCCAGCAGTTATTCGGCGTTCGGACAGTCCCACGAGCAGTACTTC.

The CDR3, as DNA: TGTGCCAGTAGTAAGCGGACTAGTGGGGAGCAGTACTTC. Residues: CASSKRTSGEQYF. V gene TRBV19 combines with J gene TRBJ2-7; 7 bases map to TRBD2. V gave up 4 bases and J gave up 7 bases; unmatched junction bases: 7. The CDR3 runs to 13 residues. The germline gives CDR1 LNHDA, CDR2 SQIVND (reference sequence).

The chain links TRBV29-1 to TRBJ2-3; the match to TRBD2 covers 8 bases. The CDR3 has 14 amino acids. With 4 bases clipped from V and 2 bases from J, the junction kept 5 bases outside the gene matches. CDR1 and CDR2 (germline): SQVTM, ANQGSEA. CDR3 bases: TGCAGCGTTGCCGCGGGAGGACCCACAGATACGCAGTATTTT. It encodes CSVAAGGPTDTQYF.

The genes are TRBV4-3 and TRBJ2-5; D is unresolved. The DNA end lines up better with TRBJ2-7; the J call may be wrong. CDR3 length: 13 residues. Germline lookup yields CDR1 LGHNA and CDR2 YSLEER. The CDR3 sequence is CASSQDIKYEQYF. CDR3 nucleotide sequence: TGCGCCAGCAGCCAAGACATCAAATACGAGCAGTACTTC.

The chain joins TRBV9 to TRBJ2-5; 10 bases align to TRBD2. Gene TRBJ2-7 matches the end of the DNA better, so the J call may be wrong. The germline gives CDR1 SGDLS, CDR2 YYNGEE. The CDR3 is 16 residues long. The CDR3 loop is CASSVVGTSEAYEQYF. DNA of the CDR3: TGTGCCAGCAGCGTAGTGGGGACTAGCGAGGCCTACGAGCAGTACTTC.

The chain joins TRBV27 to TRBJ2-1; TRBD2 might be the D (7 bases). Germline assignment: CDR1 MNHEY and CDR2 SMNVEV (reference sequence). The CDR3 runs 14 residues. Deletions cut 4 bases from V and 7 bases from J, with 14 bases between. In DNA form, the CDR3 reads TGTGCCAGCAGTTCACGGACTAGGGGGAATGAGCAGTTCTTC. Translating it yields CASSSRTRGNEQFF.

The rearrangement links TRBV28 to TRBJ2-5, with 9 bases fitting TRBD2. The J segment lost 6 bases and the V segment lost 2 bases, leaving 4 bases of the junction unmatched. Germline V gene sequence: CDR1 MDHEN, CDR2 SYDVKM. CDR3 size: 14 residues. The CDR3 region has the DNA TGTGCCAGCAGTTTAGGTAGCGGGAGTAAGACCCAGTACTTC. Encoded protein: CASSLGSGSKTQYF.

The V and J genes are TRBV19 and TRBJ2-5; D remains unclear. V lost 6 bases, J lost 5 bases, and 25 bases lay in between. CDR1 and CDR2 from the germline V gene are LNHDA and SQIVND (reference sequence). This CDR3 spans 17 amino acids. This chain's CDR3 is CASSPPSLPGPFETQYF. Here the CDR3 DNA reads TGTGCCAGTAGCCCTCCTAGTCTCCCCGGCCCCTTCGAGACCCAGTACTTC.

The chain couples TRBV5-1 to TRBJ1-1, with D possibly matching TRBD1 (6 bases). CDR3 length: 15 amino acids. The V gene's germline CDR1 is SGHRS and CDR2 YFSETQ. V was cut by 4 bases and J by 1 base, with 14 bases left in between. CDR3 nucleotide sequence: TGCGCCAGCAGCCCCGAGACAGGAGGGAACACTGAAGCTTTCTTT. It is translated as CASSPETGGNTEAFF.

This clone was counted only a few times. Other nucleotide sequences from this sample produce the same CDR3. The chain couples TRBV7-9 to TRBJ2-3; 9 nucleotides match TRBD2. This CDR3 spans 15 amino acids. Germline trimming cut 5 bases from V and 1 base from J; bases unmatched to any gene: 4. Looked up from germline, CDR1 is SEHNR and CDR2 is FQNEAQ (reference sequence). CDR3 in amino acids: CASSRRTSGTDTQYF. The CDR3 DNA reads as TGTGCCAGCAGCCGGCGGACTAGCGGCACAGATACGCAGTATTTT.

The rearrangement joins TRBV27 to TRBJ1-2; D is unclear. V was trimmed by 0 bases and J by 1 base, leaving 15 bases between them. Germline V CDR1 and CDR2: MNHEY, SMNVEV (reference sequence). The CDR3 sequence is 17 residues long. CDR3 in amino acids: CASSLSQRQPNNYGYTF. CDR3 bases: TGTGCCAGCAGTTTATCACAGAGACAACCAAATAACTATGGCTACACCTTC.